This TCR beta chain was captured in a study of a mutant IDH1 vaccine in newly diagnosed glioma. Study information: Vaccine dosing followed radiotherapy by 4-6 weeks, or accompanied temozolomide cycles.

As regards this clone: Its specificity is unknown.

Time point described: week 5, during vaccination. The study gave 300 ug of mutant IDH1 20-mer peptide per vaccine dose, with topical imiquimod. From germline, CDR1 is SGHRS and CDR2 YFSETQ. The CDR3 consists of 18 residues. Trimming pared 0 bases from V and 0 bases from J, leaving 18 bases between. Sequencing used immunoSEQ multiplex PCR; TCRdb keeps in-frame clones, though not all of them. Seen here are roughly 30,000 clones, about four fifths observed once, and the top ten hold roughly 22%. This sample comprised PBMCs, obtained from a glioma patient whose treatment included an IDH1 peptide vaccine. The chain links TRBV5-1 to TRBJ1-1; no clear D. This receptor was taken from a man aged 25 to 45 with glioma. The CDR3 region has the DNA TGCGCCAGCAGCTTGGCCGGTTTATCACCCGAGATGAACACTGAAGCTTTCTTT. It codes for CASSLAGLSPEMNTEAFF. Full variable domain (rest looked up from reference TRBV5-1 and TRBJ1-1): KAGVTQTPRYLIKTRGQQVTLSCSPISGHRSVSWYQQTPGQGLQFLFEYFSETQRNKGNFPGRFSGRQFSNSRSEMNVSTLELGDSALYLCASSLAGLSPEMNTEAFFGQGTRLTVV.